One and the same sample provided the 10 T cell receptor beta chains below, sequenced in a study of T cell responses to AZD1222 COVID-19 vaccine (dated by TCRdb to the early 2020s). Per the publication, the time point label means: baseline before first vaccination. Library method: the immunoSEQ multiplex PCR assay. What TCRdb holds here is the immuneACCESS table cut down to in-frame rearrangements. Part of the clones is not present; checked against another copy, under half of the missing clones reflect an unresolved V gene, and the others are unexplained. This sample comprises 170,000 or so clones, less than 95% of them detected only once. Over 1.2% of the sample is in the top ten clones. Source: peripheral blood, taken on day 0 of AZD1222 vaccination. The receptors originated from an adult in good health.

This rearrangement joins TRBV2 to TRBJ1-2, with D possibly matching TRBD1 (6 bases). V dropped 1 base and J dropped 4 bases, with 10 bases sitting between them. CDR3 length: 14 amino acids. CDR1 and CDR2 (germline): SNHLY, FYNNEI. CDR3 in DNA: TGTGCCAGCAGTGAAGATACAGGGCCCTATGGCTACACCTTC. Translating it yields CASSEDTGPYGYTF.

Comment on this clone: The sample carries other DNA sequences with the same CDR3. The chain's CDR3 is CASSPKETGVWQPQHF. CDR3 nucleotide sequence: TGTGCCAGCAGTCCCAAGGAGACAGGGGTATGGCAGCCCCAGCATTTT. The rearrangement uses TRBV27 and TRBJ1-5; 8 bases are a match to TRBD1. This CDR3 comprises 16 residues. V shed 5 bases and J 7 bases; nucleotides not matched to a gene: 13. Germline loops: CDR1 MNHEY, CDR2 SMNVEV (reference sequence).

The chain links TRBV7-2 to TRBJ1-2; 7 bases are a match to TRBD1. V trimming: 1 base; J trimming: 8 bases; junction bases outside the gene matches: 16. Germline CDR1 and CDR2: SGHTA and FQGNSA. This CDR3 has 17 residues. The DNA of the CDR3 is TGTGCCAGCAGCTTAGTCGAACCCGGGACAGCGAGCGGGGGCTACACCTTC. This codes for CASSLVEPGTASGGYTF.

CDR3 sequence: CASSKTGVPYNEQFF. The CDR3 nucleotides are TGTGCCAGCAGCAAGACAGGGGTCCCCTACAATGAGCAGTTCTTC. The chain combines TRBV7-8 with TRBJ2-1, with 8 positions matching TRBD1. The ends lost 5 bases at V and 2 bases at J; junction bases unmatched: 5. This CDR3 has 15 residues. Germline lookup yields CDR1 SGHVS and CDR2 FQNEAQ.

V and J are TRBV27 and TRBJ1-2; possibly TRBD1 for D (5 bases). V dropped 5 bases and J dropped 0 bases, with 28 bases sitting between them. From germline, CDR1 is MNHEY and CDR2 SMNVEV (reference sequence). The CDR3 is made up of 20 amino acids. The CDR3 sequence is CASSPMSVVGRSASNYGYTF. For the CDR3, the DNA is TGTGCCAGCAGTCCAATGTCAGTGGTGGGACGGAGCGCTTCTAACTATGGCTACACCTTC.

This clone was picked up one time. V gene TRBV7-3 combines with J gene TRBJ2-7; a possible D gene is TRBD2 (5 bases). From germline, CDR1 is SGHTA and CDR2 FQGTGA. There are 13 residues in the CDR3. V gave up 5 bases and J gave up 1 base, with 9 bases separating them. This chain's CDR3 is CASSPGVSYEQYF. The CDR3 DNA is TGTGCCAGCAGCCCCGGGGTTTCCTACGAGCAGTACTTC. Based on the CDR3 plus reference TRBV7-3 and TRBJ2-7, the full variable domain is GAGVSQTPSNKVTEKGKYVELRCDPISGHTALYWYRQSLGQGPEFLIYFQGTGAADDSGLPNDRFFAVRPEGSVSTLKIQRTERGDSAVYLCASSPGVSYEQYFGPGTRLTVT.

This chain connects TRBV12-3 or TRBV12-4 to TRBJ1-1; no reliable D call. This CDR3 spans 13 amino acids. V dropped 3 bases and J dropped 11 bases, with 16 bases sitting between them. CDR3 sequence (DNA): TGTGCCAGCAGTTTCGGGCAGGAGGGTCGGGCTTTCTTT. Translating gives CASSFGQEGRAFF.

This chain links TRBV7-8 with TRBJ2-3, with 7 bases lining up with TRBD2. CDR1 and CDR2 from the germline V gene are SGHVS and FQNEAQ. The trim removed 5 bases at V and 6 bases at J, leaving 5 bases unmatched. The CDR3 has 13 residues. The CDR3 is CASSPRGEDTQYF. As DNA, the CDR3 is TGTGCCAGCAGCCCCCGGGGGGAGGATACGCAGTATTTT. The full variable domain, rest sourced from reference TRBV7-8 and TRBJ2-3, is GAGVSQSPRYKVAKRGQDVALRCDPISGHVSLFWYQQALGQGPEFLTYFQNEAQLDKSGLPSDRFFAERPEGSVSTLKIQRTQQEDSAVYLCASSPRGEDTQYFGPGTRLTVL.

The V gene is TRBV11-1, the J gene TRBJ1-6; D uncertain. CDR1 is SGHAT and CDR2 is FQDESV in the germline V gene (reference sequence). The CDR3 consists of 11 residues. V shed 3 bases and J shed 9 bases, with 3 bases lying between them. DNA of the CDR3: TGTGCCAGCAGCTTCGGTTCACCCCTCCACTTT. Translating gives CASSFGSPLHF.

This chain uses TRBV6-5 with TRBJ2-5, with D hard to call. The germline gives CDR1 MNHEY, CDR2 SVGAGI. The CDR3 totals 12 residues. Trimming stripped 10 bases from V and 0 bases from J, with 9 bases between. The CDR3 coding sequence is TGTGCCATCTATAGATACCAAGAGACCCAGTACTTC. The encoded protein is CAIYRYQETQYF.